This entry features one TCR beta chain sequence. This clone was recorded once. This receptor's antigen is unknown. No per-base quality is available; no much larger clone lies one base away. This sample is drawn from a study of T cell responses to AZD1222 COVID-19 vaccine (dated by TCRdb to the early 2020s). Looking at the study overall: TCR sequencing was performed for approximately 240 trial participants, of whom 200 to 220 were given two doses of AZD1222 and approximately 25 were given two doses of MenACWY control vaccine. Enrollment into the trials was organized by age into subgroups of 18-55, 56-69 and 70-plus years, and those subgroups contained about 150, 27 and 61 TCR-sequenced participants, respectively. The paper as a whole reports these results and caveats: Because no day 14 peak-response samples were available, repertoires were characterized only after the peak T cell response. Reportedly, almost half of the unique spike-specific TCRs recognized epitopes lying outside the regions that are mutated in the B.1.351 and B.1.1.7 variants. In the small 56-69-year group, the increase in depth fell short of significance, most likely because of low power. A significant rise in spike-specific TCR breadth and depth was observed after two AZD1222 doses relative to day 0 and relative to MenACWY recipients. Only five to seven AZD1222 recipients were SARS-CoV-2 seropositive at baseline, limiting conclusions about previously exposed vaccinees. Participants were mostly white British and included more females than males, and it was suggested by the authors that clonal diversity may have been underestimated. Vaccine-associated CD4 TCRs spanned the whole spike protein, with dominant responses in regions 160-218 and 743-854.

The CDR3 regions of human TCRbeta chains were subjected to immunosequencing. The paper's processing steps were these. TCRs in the repertoires were compared against a reference library of SARS-CoV-2-specific TCRs that had been generated with the MIRA antigen-specificity platform. Breadth was defined as the fraction of unique TCRs that were SARS-CoV-2-associated, and depth was defined as the fraction of total T cells that were SARS-CoV-2-associated. Using the MIRA data, every spike-specific TCR was mapped to the spike region that the TCR reacted to and assigned to either a CD4 or a CD8 class. Log10-transformed breadth and depth values were compared by one-way ANOVA with Sidak's multiple comparisons tests. Not all clones reach the TCRdb copy of this immuneACCESS table, which keeps in-frame sequences only. Checked studies attribute under half of the gap to unresolved V genes and leave the rest unexplained. V and J calls plus clone size are reproduced from that table; the DNA served to infer D and trimming. The sample table holds more than 85,000 clones, of which around 90% were seen once. Clones ranked in the top ten supply around 2.5% of the sample.

The time point tag for this specimen amounts to: about 28 days (+/-7) after the second vaccine dose. AZD1222 recipients with second doses at about 4 weeks or about 12 weeks were pooled, because spike-specific TCR depth and breadth did not differ between schedules. The vaccinee samples were drawn from two UK trials, COV001 and COV002, one of which was a single-blind randomized controlled phase 2/3 trial testing AZD1222 (ChAdOx1 nCoV-19) in healthy adults. For TCRbeta chain sequencing, PBMC samples were collected from trial participants at day 0 and at day 28 after the second dose. V is cut by 3 bases and J by 2 bases, and the space between the germline ends is 14 bases. Based on the germline V gene, the CDR1 and CDR2 sequences are SGHTA and FQGNSA. Including the terminal cysteine and phenylalanine, the CDR3 comprises 16 residues. Left in the record is the CDR3 DNA by itself, 48 bases read in frame from the first base.

This material consisted of peripheral blood, taken 28 days after the second AZD1222 dose. The clonotype comes from an adult who received the AZD1222 COVID-19 vaccine. The rearranged segments are TRBV7-2 and TRBJ1-5; the D segment could be TRBD1, given 6 matching bases. The DNA sequence is TGTGCCAGCAGCTTGGCGTGGGGGGCGGGCAATCAGCCCCAGCATTTT. This yields the protein CASSLAWGAGNQPQHF. Reference TRBV7-2 and TRBJ1-5 proteins supply the regions before and after the CDR3; the full variable domain is: GAGVSQSPSNKVTEKGKDVELRCDPISGHTALYWYRQSLGQGLEFLIYFQGNSAPDKSGLPSDRFSAERTGGSVSTLTIQRTQQEDSAVYLCASSLAWGAGNQPQHFGDGTRLSIL.